This TCR beta chain emerged from a study of shared clonotypes between healthy human individuals. Measured with immunoSEQ multiplex PCR; TCRdb has only the in-frame clones, and not every one. The sample shows approximately 500,000 clones, 90% to 96% of them seen only once. Study results and caveats: Naive subsets typically showed greater estimated richness than memory subsets.

About this clone itself: Its target is not known.

The CDR3 runs 14 residues. Trimming removed 5 bases from V and 4 bases from J, with 14 bases in between. Germline CDR1 reads SGHAT; CDR2 reads FQDESV (reference sequence). The TCR was taken from a woman aged 25 to 39 in good health. Sequences were obtained from naive CD4+ T cells sorted from blood. Documented subset: CD45RA+ positively selected. J is TRBJ1-1 and V is TRBV11-1; tentative D call: TRBD1 (5 bases). The CDR3 DNA follows: TGTGCCAGCAGCCGGGGCAGCCGATCCACTGAAGCTTTCTTT. Residues: CASSRGSRSTEAFF.